The clone carrying this TCR beta chain was picked up a small number of times. Its antigen is not identified. The study reverse transcribed the entire isolated RNA, so it sequenced expressed TCRB transcripts. TCRdb keeps only in-frame clones here, not all; method: immunoSEQ multiplex PCR. The table shows under 400,000 clones, with around 20% occurring only once. The sample belongs to a study of beta chain features in type 1 diabetes. Across the study: All of the samples together had around 110,000,000 sorted cells examined. Study results and caveats: Compared with healthy donors, patients appeared to share more similar naive, central memory and regulatory TCRB repertoires. HLA effects on TCRB rearrangement stayed unresolved here.

It was via CD45RO/CCR7/CD25/CD127/CD95/CD27 that CD4+ naive, central memory, regulatory and stem cell-like memory cells were sorted. V lost 0 bases to trimming and J lost 2 bases, with 8 bases between them. The CDR3 is made up of 14 amino acids. Per germline, CDR1 SGHRS and CDR2 YFSETQ. The material sequenced was naive CD4+ T cells from blood. The TCR sequence derives from a woman in her late teens or twenties in good health. The chain joins TRBV5-1 to TRBJ1-2; D not resolved. The CDR3 here is CASSLDYGNYGYTF. CDR3 nucleotide sequence: TGCGCCAGCAGCTTGGACTACGGGAACTATGGCTACACCTTC.